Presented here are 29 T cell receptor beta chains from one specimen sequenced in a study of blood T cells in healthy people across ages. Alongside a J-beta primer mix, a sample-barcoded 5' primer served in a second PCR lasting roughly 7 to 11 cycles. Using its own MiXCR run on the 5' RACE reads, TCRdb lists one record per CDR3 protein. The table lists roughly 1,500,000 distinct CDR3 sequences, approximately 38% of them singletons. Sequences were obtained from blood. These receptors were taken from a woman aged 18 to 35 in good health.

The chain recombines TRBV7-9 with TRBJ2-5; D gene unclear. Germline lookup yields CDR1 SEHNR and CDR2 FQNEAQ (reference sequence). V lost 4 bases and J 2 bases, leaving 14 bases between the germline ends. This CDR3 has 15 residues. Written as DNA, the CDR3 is TGTGCCAGCAGCTCCCATGATATTCGGCAAGAGACCCAGTACTTC. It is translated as CASSSHDIRQETQYF.

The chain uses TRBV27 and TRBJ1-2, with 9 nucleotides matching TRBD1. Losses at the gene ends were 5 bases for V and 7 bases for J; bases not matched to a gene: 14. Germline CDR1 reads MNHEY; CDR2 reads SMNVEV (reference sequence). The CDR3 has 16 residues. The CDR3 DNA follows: TGTGCCAGCAGTCTCTCACCGACAGGGGGTAAAGGTGGCTACACCTTC. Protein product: CASSLSPTGGKGGYTF.

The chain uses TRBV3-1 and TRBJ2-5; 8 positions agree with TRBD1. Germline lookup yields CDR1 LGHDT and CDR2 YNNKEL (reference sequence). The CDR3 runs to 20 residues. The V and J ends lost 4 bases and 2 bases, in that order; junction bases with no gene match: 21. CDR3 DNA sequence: TGTGCCAGCAGCCCCCAGTATAGCCCGGTGGACAGGGAGGATCAAGAGACCCAGTACTTC. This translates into CASSPQYSPVDREDQETQYF.

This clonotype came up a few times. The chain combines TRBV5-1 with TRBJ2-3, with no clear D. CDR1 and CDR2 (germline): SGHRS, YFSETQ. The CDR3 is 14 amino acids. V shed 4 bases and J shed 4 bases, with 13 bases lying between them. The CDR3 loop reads CASSPFRRADTQYF. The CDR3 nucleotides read TGCGCCAGCAGCCCGTTTCGGAGAGCAGATACGCAGTATTTT.

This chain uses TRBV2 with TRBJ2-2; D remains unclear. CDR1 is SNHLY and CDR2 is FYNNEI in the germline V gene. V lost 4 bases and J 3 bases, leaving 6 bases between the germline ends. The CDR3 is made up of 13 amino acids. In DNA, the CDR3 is TGTGCCAGCAGTGCAGCCTACACCGGGGAGCTGTTTTTT. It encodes CASSAAYTGELFF.

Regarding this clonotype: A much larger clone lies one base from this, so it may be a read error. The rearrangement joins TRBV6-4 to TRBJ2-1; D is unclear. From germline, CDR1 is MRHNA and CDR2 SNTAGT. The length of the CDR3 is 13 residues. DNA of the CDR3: TGTGCCAACAGTGAGAGCTCCTACAATGAGCAGTTCTTC. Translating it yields CANSESSYNEQFF.

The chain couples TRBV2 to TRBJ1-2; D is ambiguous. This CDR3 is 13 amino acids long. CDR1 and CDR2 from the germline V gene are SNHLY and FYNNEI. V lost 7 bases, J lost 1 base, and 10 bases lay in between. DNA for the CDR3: TGTGCCAGCACTGGAAATCTTAACTATGGCTACACCTTC. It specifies CASTGNLNYGYTF.

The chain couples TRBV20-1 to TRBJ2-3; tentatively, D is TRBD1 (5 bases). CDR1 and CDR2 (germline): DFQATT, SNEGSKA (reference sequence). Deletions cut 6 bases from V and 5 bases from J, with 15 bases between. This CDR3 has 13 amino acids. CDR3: CSADGQGRDTQYF. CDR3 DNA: TGCAGTGCAGACGGCCAGGGTAGAGATACGCAGTATTTT.

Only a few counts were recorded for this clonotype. In DNA form, the CDR3 reads TGCAGCGACGAAAGGGGCCCCTACAATGAGCAGTACTTC. Its protein product is CSDERGPYNEQYF. This chain connects TRBV29-1 to TRBJ2-1; TRBD1 might be the D (5 bases). The end of the DNA is better explained by TRBJ2-7, so the J call may be wrong. This CDR3 is built from 13 residues. Germline CDR1 reads SQVTM; CDR2 reads ANQGSEA.

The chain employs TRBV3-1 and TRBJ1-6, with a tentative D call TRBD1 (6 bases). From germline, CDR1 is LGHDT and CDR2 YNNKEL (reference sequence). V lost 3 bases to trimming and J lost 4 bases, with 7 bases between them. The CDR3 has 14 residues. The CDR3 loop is CASSQGAYNSPLHF. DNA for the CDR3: TGTGCCAGCAGCCAGGGGGCTTATAATTCACCCCTCCACTTT.

The CDR3 sequence: CASSVNGEESYEQYF. The CDR3 nucleotides are TGTGCCAGCAGCGTAAACGGGGAAGAGTCCTACGAGCAGTACTTC. The rearrangement joins TRBV9 to TRBJ2-7, with a possible D match to TRBD2 (5 bases). Trimming shortened V by 1 base and J by 1 base, and 12 bases separated the two germline ends. CDR3 length equals 15 residues. In germline, CDR1 is SGDLS, CDR2 YYNGEE.

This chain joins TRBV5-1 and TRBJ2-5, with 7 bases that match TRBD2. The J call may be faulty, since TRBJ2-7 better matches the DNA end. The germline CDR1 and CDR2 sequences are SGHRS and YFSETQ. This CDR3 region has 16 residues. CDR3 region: CASSLSAGESSYEQYF. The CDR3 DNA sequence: TGCGCCAGCAGCTTGAGCGCGGGGGAGAGCTCCTACGAGCAGTACTTC.

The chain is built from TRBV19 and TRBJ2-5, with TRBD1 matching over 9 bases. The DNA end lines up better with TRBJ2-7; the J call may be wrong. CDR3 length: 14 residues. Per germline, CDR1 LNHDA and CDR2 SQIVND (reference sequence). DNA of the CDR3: TGTGCCAGTAGTATGGGGACAGGGCCCTACGAGCAGTACTTC. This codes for CASSMGTGPYEQYF.

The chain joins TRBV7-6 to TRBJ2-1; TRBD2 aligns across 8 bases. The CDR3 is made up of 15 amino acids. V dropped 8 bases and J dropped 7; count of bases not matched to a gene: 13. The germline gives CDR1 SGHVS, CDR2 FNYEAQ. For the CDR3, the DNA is TGTGCCAGCGTCGCGGCACTAGCGGTATTGAATGAGCAGTTCTTC. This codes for CASVAALAVLNEQFF. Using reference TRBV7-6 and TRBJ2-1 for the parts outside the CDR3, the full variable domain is GAGVSQSPRYKVTKRGQDVALRCDPISGHVSLYWYRQALGQGPEFLTYFNYEAQQDKSGLPNDRFSAERPEGSISTLTIQRTEQRDSAMYRCASVAALAVLNEQFFGPGTRLTVL.

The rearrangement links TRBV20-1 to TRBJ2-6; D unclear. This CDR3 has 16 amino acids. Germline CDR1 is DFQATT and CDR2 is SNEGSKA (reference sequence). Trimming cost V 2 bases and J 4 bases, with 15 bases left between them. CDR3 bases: TGCAGTGCTAGAAGGACGGCAAACACCGGGGCCAACGTCCTGACTTTC. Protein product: CSARRTANTGANVLTF.

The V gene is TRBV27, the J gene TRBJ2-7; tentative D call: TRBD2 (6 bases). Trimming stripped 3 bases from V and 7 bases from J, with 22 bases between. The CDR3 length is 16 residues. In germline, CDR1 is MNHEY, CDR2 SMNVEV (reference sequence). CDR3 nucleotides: TGTGCCAGCAGTTTCCTAGCGTATACCTTCTACAATGAGCAGTACTTC. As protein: CASSFLAYTFYNEQYF.

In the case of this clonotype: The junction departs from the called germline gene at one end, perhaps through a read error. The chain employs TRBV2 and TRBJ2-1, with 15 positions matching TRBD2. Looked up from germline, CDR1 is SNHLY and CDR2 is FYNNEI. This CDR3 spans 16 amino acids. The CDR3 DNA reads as TGTGCCAGCACTGAAGGGACTAGCGGGGGGTTGGATGAGCAGTTCTTC. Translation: CASTEGTSGGLDEQFF.

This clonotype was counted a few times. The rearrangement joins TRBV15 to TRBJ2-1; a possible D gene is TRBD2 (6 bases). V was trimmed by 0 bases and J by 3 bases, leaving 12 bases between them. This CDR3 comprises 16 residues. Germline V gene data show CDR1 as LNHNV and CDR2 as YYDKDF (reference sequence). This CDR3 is CATSRDLIGGYNEQFF. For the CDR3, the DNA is TGTGCCACCAGCAGAGACCTTATCGGGGGCTACAATGAGCAGTTCTTC.

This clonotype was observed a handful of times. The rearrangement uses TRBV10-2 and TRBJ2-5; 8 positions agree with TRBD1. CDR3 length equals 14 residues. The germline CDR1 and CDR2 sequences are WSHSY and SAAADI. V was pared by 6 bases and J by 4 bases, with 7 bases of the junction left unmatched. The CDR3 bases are TGCGCCAGCAGAGTTCAGGGGGCCGGAGAGACCCAGTACTTC. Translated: CASRVQGAGETQYF.

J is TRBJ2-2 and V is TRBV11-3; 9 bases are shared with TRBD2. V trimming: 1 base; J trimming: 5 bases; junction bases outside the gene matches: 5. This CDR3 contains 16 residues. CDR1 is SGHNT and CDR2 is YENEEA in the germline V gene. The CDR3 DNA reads TGTGCCAGCAGCTTAGGCGGACTAGCGAGGACCGGGGAGCTGTTTTTT. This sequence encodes CASSLGGLARTGELFF. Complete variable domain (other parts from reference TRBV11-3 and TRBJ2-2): EAGVVQSPRYKIIEKKQPVAFWCNPISGHNTLYWYLQNLGQGPELLIRYENEEAVDDSQLPKDRFSAERLKGVDSTLKIQPAELGDSAVYLCASSLGGLARTGELFFGEGSRLTVL.

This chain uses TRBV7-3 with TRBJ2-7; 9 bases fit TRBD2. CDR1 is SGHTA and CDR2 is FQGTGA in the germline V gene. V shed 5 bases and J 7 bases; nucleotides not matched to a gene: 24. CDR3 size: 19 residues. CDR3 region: CASSLGLSISGGSYNEQYF. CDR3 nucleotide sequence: TGTGCCAGCAGCCTCGGACTGAGTATTAGCGGGGGCTCCTACAATGAGCAGTACTTC.

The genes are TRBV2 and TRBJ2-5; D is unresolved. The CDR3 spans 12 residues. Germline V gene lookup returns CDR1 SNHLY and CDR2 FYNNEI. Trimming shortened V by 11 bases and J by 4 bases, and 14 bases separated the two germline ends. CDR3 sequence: CALSQAGETQYF. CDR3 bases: TGTGCCTTGAGTCAAGCAGGAGAGACCCAGTACTTC.

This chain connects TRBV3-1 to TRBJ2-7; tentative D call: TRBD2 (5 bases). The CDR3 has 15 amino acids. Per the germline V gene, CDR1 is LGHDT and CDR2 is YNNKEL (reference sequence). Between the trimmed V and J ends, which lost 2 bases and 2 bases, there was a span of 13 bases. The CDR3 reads CASSQTQFGAYEQYF. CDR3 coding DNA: TGTGCCAGCAGCCAAACCCAATTCGGGGCCTACGAGCAGTACTTC.

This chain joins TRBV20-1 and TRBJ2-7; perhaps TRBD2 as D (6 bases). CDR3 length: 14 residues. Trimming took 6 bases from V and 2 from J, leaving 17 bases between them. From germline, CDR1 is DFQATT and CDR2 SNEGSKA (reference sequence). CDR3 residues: CSAGGGLITYEQYF. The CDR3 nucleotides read TGCAGTGCCGGGGGAGGACTCATAACCTACGAGCAGTACTTC.

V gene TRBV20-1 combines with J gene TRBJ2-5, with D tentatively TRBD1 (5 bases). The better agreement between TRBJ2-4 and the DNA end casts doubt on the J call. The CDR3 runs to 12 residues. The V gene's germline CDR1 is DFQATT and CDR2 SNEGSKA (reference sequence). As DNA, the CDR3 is TGCAGTGCTCTGACTGCAGGGAACATTCAGTACTTC. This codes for CSALTAGNIQYF.

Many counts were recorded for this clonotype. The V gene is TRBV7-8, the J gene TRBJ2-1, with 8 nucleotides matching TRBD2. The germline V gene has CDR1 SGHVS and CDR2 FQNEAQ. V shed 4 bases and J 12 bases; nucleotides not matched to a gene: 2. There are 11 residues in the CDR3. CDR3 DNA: TGTGCCAGCAGCTCTGGACTAGCGCAGTTCTTC. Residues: CASSSGLAQFF.

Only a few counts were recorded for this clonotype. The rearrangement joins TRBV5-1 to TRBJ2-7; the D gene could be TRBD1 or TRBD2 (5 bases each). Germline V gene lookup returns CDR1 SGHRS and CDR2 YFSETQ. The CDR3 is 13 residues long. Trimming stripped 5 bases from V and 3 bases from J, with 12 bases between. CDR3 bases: TGCGCCAGCAGTGAGACGGGGCACTACGAGCAGTACTTC. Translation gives CASSETGHYEQYF.

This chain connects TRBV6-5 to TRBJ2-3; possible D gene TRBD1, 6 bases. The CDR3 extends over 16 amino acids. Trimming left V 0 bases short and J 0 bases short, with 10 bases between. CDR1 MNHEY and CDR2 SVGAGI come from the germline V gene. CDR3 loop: CASSYSPQGSTDTQYF. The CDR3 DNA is TGTGCCAGCAGTTACTCTCCGCAGGGGAGCACAGATACGCAGTATTTT.

The chain's CDR3 is CASSFGPAVSYEQYF. CDR3 DNA sequence: TGTGCCAGCAGTTTTGGGCCAGCGGTTTCCTACGAGCAGTACTTC. V is TRBV27 and J is TRBJ2-7; a possible D gene is TRBD2 (5 bases). The V end was cut by 3 bases, the J end by 1 base, with 13 bases between. The V gene's germline CDR1 is MNHEY and CDR2 SMNVEV (reference sequence). This CDR3 is built from 15 residues.